This is a list of T cell receptor beta chains from one sample in a study of CD4 and CD8 cells across lung adenocarcinoma regions. TCRdb itself ran the PCR reads through MiXCR, one entry per CDR3 protein. The sample has tens of thousands of distinct CDR3 sequences, 54% seen once. Specimen: CD8+ T cells from the center of a lung tumor. The receptors here all came from a female donor with lung adenocarcinoma. The CD4 and CD8 labels of this study may be unreliable. CDR3s include the opening cysteine and the closing phenylalanine or tryptophan. A D gene is named only where the DNA matches it firmly. A clone size is listed for some rows: how often the clone was seen (once, few, many), or a class if it is expanded.

>14|TRBJ1-4|few|TRBV10-1|-
TGCGCCAGCAGTGAGTCTGGGGGTTCAGGAAAACTGTTTTTT
CASSESGGSGKLFF
>17|TRBJ1-4|-|TRBV28|TRBD1
TGTGCCAGCAGTTTAGACGCAACAGGGGTGCAGTATGAAAAACTGTTTTTT
CASSLDATGVQYEKLFF
>12|TRBJ2-5|many|TRBV10-1|-
TGCGCCAGCAGGGACAGTTTCGGGACCCAGTACTTC
CASRDSFGTQYF
>13|TRBJ2-1|medium-sized|TRBV27|-
TGTGCCAGCAGCGGCCGCTCCTACAATGAGCAGTTCTTC
CASSGRSYNEQFF
>16|TRBJ2-1|-|TRBV5-1|-
TGCGCCAGCAGTAAACAGGTGGCGGGTACCTACAATGAGCAGTTCTTC
CASSKQVAGTYNEQFF
>15|TRBJ2-7|medium-sized|TRBV12-3/TRBV12-4|-
TGTGCCAGCAGGGGATGGGACGGGGGAGGATACGAGCAGTACTTC
CASRGWDGGGYEQYF
>13|TRBJ2-1|-|TRBV10-1|-
TGCGCCAGCAGTGAGGGACACTCCTACGAGCAGTTCTTC
CASSEGHSYEQFF
>14|TRBJ1-1|-|TRBV6-1|TRBD1
TGTGCCAGCAGTGAACCAGGGGGCTGGACTGAAGCTTTCTTT
CASSEPGGWTEAFF
>14|TRBJ2-1|-|TRBV7-2|-
TGTGCCAGCAGCTTAGCCGGGAGCTACAATGAGCAGTTCTTC
CASSLAGSYNEQFF
>16|TRBJ1-6|many|TRBV6-1|-
TGTGCCAGCAGTGAACCTCTCGGGTCCTATAATTCACCCCTCCACTTT
CASSEPLGSYNSPLHF
>13|TRBJ2-5|many|TRBV27|-
TGTGCCAGCAGTTTAAACAGGGAAGAGACCCAGTACTTC
CASSLNREETQYF